This TCR beta chain was identified in a study of blood T cell repertoires in COVID-19. Study-level information: Sites in the United States, Italy and Spain provided acute and convalescent COVID-19 samples.

Produced via immunoSEQ multiplex PCR; TCRdb's table is partial and in-frame only. Among nearly 60,000 clones listed, around 87% were seen once. Germline V lookup: CDR1 MNHNY, CDR2 SVGAGI (reference sequence). V lost 2 bases to trimming and J lost 7 bases; unmatched junction nucleotides: 3. This CDR3 contains 15 residues. This TCR was recovered from a man aged 55 to 70 with active COVID-19. The J gene is TRBJ2-1, the V gene TRBV6-6; 12 bases align to TRBD2. The sample taken for sequencing was peripheral blood. This CDR3 reads CASSYPGTSGNEQFF. CDR3 bases: TGTGCCAGCAGTTACCCCGGGACTAGCGGGAATGAGCAGTTCTTC.